These 20 T cell receptor beta chains were all obtained from the same sample, sequenced in a study of tissue T cells after allogeneic stem cell transplantation. The data were produced by immunoSEQ multiplex PCR, yet TCRdb's version contains in-frame clones alone and is incomplete. The table has about 15,000 clones, just over 70% seen once. The sequenced sample consisted of spleen. Every receptor here comes from a female BALB/c mouse in good health. Strain haplotype at MHC: H2-d.

As regards this clone: Genes and germline are mouse. The DNA ends 1 residue before the CDR3 does, and the rest of the CDR3 is filled in from the germline J gene. The V and J genes are TRBV13-2 and TRBJ2-1; 10 nucleotides align to TRBD2. The germline V gene has CDR1 NNHNN and CDR2 SYGAGS (reference sequence). V gave up 5 bases and J gave up 3 bases; unmatched junction bases: 5. This CDR3 comprises 15 residues. This chain's CDR3 is CASGRTGGGYAEQFF. The part of the CDR3 DNA that was read is TGTGCCAGCGGGAGAACTGGGGGGGGCTATGCTGAGCAGTTC.

As concerns this clone: The genes and germline here are from mouse. The observed sequence ends 1 residue before the CDR3 terminus, with the missing tail filled in from the germline J gene. The chain is built from TRBV31 and TRBJ2-4, with unresolved D. Germline V lookup: CDR1 GKSSPN, CDR2 SITVG. The V end was cut by 2 bases, the J end by 0 bases, with 3 bases between. CDR3 length equals 12 residues. CDR3 in amino acids: CAWSASQNTLYF. CDR3 DNA (partial): TGTGCCTGGAGTGCTAGTCAAAACACCTTGTAC.

This clone was found a few times. Gene names and germline refer to mouse. The read terminates 1 residue ahead of where the CDR3 ends, so the germline J gene completes it. The genes are TRBV13-1 and TRBJ2-7; 7 nucleotides match TRBD2. The V and J ends lost 4 bases and 0 bases, in that order; junction bases with no gene match: 4. The CDR3 totals 14 residues. Germline V gene lookup returns CDR1 NSHNY and CDR2 SYGAGN. The sequenced CDR3 bases are TGTGCCAGCAGTTTCTGGGGGAGCTCCTATGAACAGTAC. Protein sequence: CASSFWGSSYEQY. In full, the CDR3 reads CASSFWGSSYEQYF.

A word on this clone: Here the gene names and germline are mouse. Read data end 1 residue before the CDR3 end; the end is taken from the germline J gene. V usage is TRBV1 and J usage is TRBJ2-3; 9 bases fit TRBD1. CDR3 length: 15 residues. The germline gives CDR1 NSQYPW, CDR2 LRSPGD (reference sequence). V lost 4 bases, J lost 0 bases, and 2 bases stayed unmatched. CDR3 sequence: CTCSEGQGSAETLYF. CDR3 DNA, as far as it was read: TGCACCTGCAGTGAGGGACAGGGTAGTGCAGAAACGCTGTAT.

Remarks on this clone: Gene and germline names: mouse. From the germline J gene comes the end of the CDR3, since the read stops 1 residue before it. This rearrangement joins TRBV31 to TRBJ2-7, with no clear D. The CDR3 length is 12 residues. The V end was cut by 2 bases, the J end by 0 bases, with 5 bases between. The germline CDR1 and CDR2 sequences are GKSSPN and SITVG. CDR3 DNA (partial): TGTGCCTGGAGTGTTGGCTCCTATGAACAGTAC. Translated: CAWSVGSYEQY. The entire CDR3 sequence reads CAWSVGSYEQYF.

Comments on this clone: Gene names are mouse gene names. The observed sequence ends 1 residue before the CDR3 terminus, with the missing tail filled in from the germline J gene. The chain employs TRBV13-1 and TRBJ2-5; D is possibly TRBD1 (5 bases). This CDR3 has 14 residues. In germline, CDR1 is NSHNY, CDR2 SYGAGN. The V end was cut by 0 bases, the J end by 4 bases, with 9 bases between. The sequenced part of the CDR3 DNA is TGTGCCAGCAGTGATGCAAGCAGGGAAGACACCCAGTAC. It encodes CASSDASREDTQY. In full, the CDR3 reads CASSDASREDTQYF.

Comment on this clone: Here the gene names and germline are mouse. The sequence runs out 1 residue before the end of the CDR3; the remainder is reconstructed from the germline J gene. In the same sample, other DNA sequences code for this CDR3. The chain uses TRBV4 and TRBJ2-3; D possibly uses TRBD1 or TRBD2 (5 bases each). Trimming shortened V by 4 bases and J by 3 bases, and 11 bases separated the two germline ends. This CDR3 is 14 amino acids long. The germline V gene encodes CDR1 LGHDT and CDR2 YNNKQL (reference sequence). The CDR3 DNA, read in part, is TGTGCCAGCAGCTCCGGGACGGAGGCAGAAACGCTGTAT. Translation gives CASSSGTEAETLY. The CDR3, in full, reads CASSSGTEAETLYF.

Notes on this clone: Germline and genes: mouse. The read falls 1 residue short of the CDR3 end, and the missing part is taken from the germline J gene. V is TRBV2 and J is TRBJ2-5; unclear D gene. Germline V gene sequence: CDR1 LGHNA, CDR2 YSYQKL. V dropped 0 bases and J dropped 3 bases, with 7 bases sitting between them. The CDR3 has 14 amino acids. The CDR3 sequence is CASSQDPDQDTQYF. The CDR3 DNA, read in part, is TGTGCCAGCAGCCAAGATCCTGATCAAGACACCCAGTAC.

On this clone: Germline and genes here are mouse. The read comes to an end 1 residue before the CDR3 does, leaving the germline J gene to fill in the end. This rearrangement joins TRBV5 to TRBJ1-1; tentatively, D is TRBD1 (6 bases). Trimming cost V 4 bases and J 1 base, with 10 bases left between them. Germline-derived CDR1 and CDR2 are LGHNA and YNLKQL (reference sequence). The CDR3 is 14 residues long. The CDR3 is CASSPRGGNTEVFF. The sequenced CDR3 bases are TGTGCCAGCAGCCCCAGGGGAGGAAACACAGAAGTCTTC.

As for this clone: Gene and germline names: mouse. Read data end 1 residue before the CDR3 end; the end is taken from the germline J gene. This rearrangement joins TRBV13-2 to TRBJ2-1; D not resolved. The V and J ends lost 7 bases and 7 bases respectively, with 6 bases between them. Germline V gene sequence: CDR1 NNHNN, CDR2 SYGAGS (reference sequence). This CDR3 comprises 10 residues. This CDR3 reads CASTDAEQFF. Incomplete CDR3 DNA: TGTGCCAGCACCGACGCTGAGCAGTTC.

With respect to this clone: Genes here carry mouse names. The CDR3 is cut off 1 residue early in the read; its end comes from the germline J gene. This chain links TRBV13-2 with TRBJ2-2; 8 bases fit TRBD2. Trimming at V came to 3 bases and at J to 0 bases, leaving 4 bases not matched to a gene. This CDR3 has 16 amino acids. Germline CDR1 reads NNHNN; CDR2 reads SYGAGS (reference sequence). CDR3 in amino acids: CASGGPGLANTGQLYF. CDR3 DNA (partial): TGTGCCAGCGGTGGGCCGGGACTGGCAAACACCGGGCAGCTCTAC.

About this clone itself: Each gene name is a mouse one. The read falls 1 residue short of the CDR3 end, and the missing part is taken from the germline J gene. The chain recombines TRBV31 with TRBJ2-5, with unresolved D. The CDR3 extends over 14 amino acids. CDR1 and CDR2 (germline): GKSSPN, SITVG. V shed 4 bases and J shed 2 bases, with 13 bases lying between them. Partial CDR3 DNA: TGTGCCTGGAACCCAACGGCGGGCCAAGACACCCAGTAC. Its protein is CAWNPTAGQDTQY. The whole CDR3 is CAWNPTAGQDTQYF.

Note on this clone: The gene names here belong to mouse. Read sequence stops 1 residue before the CDR3 end, and the germline J gene provides the missing end. The chain joins TRBV5 to TRBJ1-4, with 8 bases that match TRBD1. This CDR3 spans 15 amino acids. Germline V gene data show CDR1 as LGHNA and CDR2 as YNLKQL (reference sequence). V was pared by 0 bases and J by 7 bases, with 4 bases of the junction left unmatched. CDR3 region: CASSQDRGRGERLFF. Partial CDR3 DNA: TGTGCCAGCAGCCAAGACAGGGGGCGGGGCGAAAGATTATTT.

This clone was picked up one time. Gene names are mouse gene names. The read gets to within 1 residue of the CDR3 end, and the germline J gene fills in the rest. The rearrangement joins TRBV13-1 to TRBJ2-5, with 11 nucleotides matching TRBD1. The CDR3 is 15 residues long. CDR1 is NSHNY and CDR2 is SYGAGN in the germline V gene. With 3 bases clipped from V and 5 bases from J, the junction kept 5 bases outside the gene matches. Incomplete CDR3 DNA: TGTGCCAGCAGTGTCCTCGGGACAGGGGGAGACACCCAGTAC. Its protein product is CASSVLGTGGDTQY. The full CDR3 sequence reads CASSVLGTGGDTQYF.

Details on this clone: Gene names and germline match the mouse. The observed sequence ends 1 residue before the CDR3 terminus, with the missing tail filled in from the germline J gene. The rearrangement links TRBV1 to TRBJ2-3; D is tentatively TRBD1 or TRBD2 (5 bases each). This CDR3 contains 15 residues. V was shortened by 1 base and J by 3 bases, with 11 bases between the two germline ends. Germline assignment: CDR1 NSQYPW and CDR2 LRSPGD (reference sequence). The part of the CDR3 DNA that was read is TGCACCTGCAGTGCAGGGGGCGAGGGGGCAGAAACGCTGTAT. It is translated as CTCSAGGEGAETLY. The entire CDR3 reads CTCSAGGEGAETLYF.

A note on this clone: Each gene name is a mouse one. The DNA read from the CDR3 is TGTGCCAGCAGGTCCGGGACAGGGGGCTTTGAACAGTAC. It translates to CASRSGTGGFEQY. Given in full, the CDR3 is CASRSGTGGFEQYF. This chain connects TRBV19 to TRBJ2-7; the match to TRBD1 covers 12 bases. Sequencing ends 1 residue short of the CDR3 end; the germline J gene provides the rest. The CDR3 length is 14 residues. From germline, CDR1 is FNHDT and CDR2 SITEND (reference sequence). J gave up 6 bases and V 5 bases, and 6 bases lay outside the gene matches.

In its sample, this clone was seen a few times. Gene names refer to mouse genes. Read coverage stops 1 residue before the CDR3 terminus; the germline J gene supplies the remainder. This rearrangement joins TRBV5 to TRBJ2-7; D uncertain. V was trimmed by 0 bases and J by 6 bases, leaving 3 bases between them. Germline CDR1 LGHNA, CDR2 YNLKQL (reference sequence). CDR3 length: 11 amino acids. The chain's CDR3 is CASSQDSEQYF. CDR3 DNA, as far as it was read: TGTGCCAGCAGCCAAGACAGTGAACAGTAC.

This clone appeared a few times. Gene names refer to mouse genes. CDR3 DNA (partial): TGTGCAAGCAGCTACTCTCGGGAAGGGGGGTTTTCCTATAATTCGCCCCTCTAC. Translation: CASSYSREGGFSYNSPLY. From start to end, the CDR3 is CASSYSREGGFSYNSPLYF. The rearrangement uses TRBV16 and TRBJ1-6, with D possibly matching TRBD1 (6 bases). The CDR3 goes on 1 residue after the read ends, and that part is filled in from the germline J gene. TRBJ1-6 is reported as an ORF; its role is uncertain. CDR3 size: 19 residues. V lost 4 bases and J lost 0, with 19 bases in between. In germline, CDR1 is SGHSA, CDR2 FRNQAP.

For this clone: Gene names denote mouse genes. The CDR3 goes on 1 residue after the read ends, and that part is filled in from the germline J gene. The chain uses TRBV20 and TRBJ2-5, with D hard to call. Germline V gives CDR1 GFQATS, CDR2 STVNSAI. The CDR3 consists of 11 residues. V dropped 0 bases and J dropped 5 bases, with 3 bases sitting between them. The CDR3 loop reads CGARDPDTQYF. Partial CDR3 DNA: TGTGGTGCTAGGGATCCAGACACCCAGTAC.

For this clone: All gene names here are mouse names. The sequence runs out 1 residue before the end of the CDR3; the remainder is reconstructed from the germline J gene. The V call is TRBV29, the J call TRBJ1-1; D is possibly TRBD1 (5 bases). The CDR3 covers 14 residues. Germline CDR1 is MSHET and CDR2 is SYDVDS. V lost 7 bases, J lost 1 base, and 13 bases lay in between. The covered CDR3 bases are TGTGCTAGCAAAGCCCGGGACGGAAACACAGAAGTCTTC. It translates to CASKARDGNTEVF. The whole CDR3 protein is CASKARDGNTEVFF.